Below are 31 T cell receptor beta chains sequenced from a single sample in a study of Ad26.COV2.S vaccination and SARS-CoV-2 variants. Profiling relied on immunoSEQ multiplex PCR, and the TCRdb table lists in-frame clones only, not all of them. The sample includes 300,000 to 400,000 clones, roughly 85% seen only once; the top ten take 3% to 4%. Treatment reported: roughly 20 received Ad26.COV2.S at low or high dose, single or two shots; roughly five received placebo; per-sample allocation not given. Each sample was drawn 63 days after the first injection (of vaccine or placebo). The starting material was peripheral blood, obtained in a trial of Ad26.COV2.S vaccine versus placebo. The origin of the receptors is a person aged 18 to 59 who received the Ad26.COV2.S COVID-19 vaccine or a placebo.

The CDR3 loop is CAWSGLGAEDTQYF. The CDR3 coding sequence is TGTGCCTGGTCCGGACTGGGGGCGGAAGATACGCAGTATTTT. V usage is TRBV30 and J usage is TRBJ2-3, with D perhaps TRBD1 (6 bases). Between the trimmed V and J ends, which lost 5 bases and 5 bases, there was a span of 17 bases. The germline V gene has CDR1 GTSNPN and CDR2 SVGIG (reference sequence). This CDR3 region has 14 residues.

This clone was seen ten or more times. The chain combines TRBV5-6 with TRBJ2-5; D gene ambiguous. The CDR3 length is 15 residues. Germline V gives CDR1 SGHDT, CDR2 YYEEEE. V was clipped by 0 bases and J by 9 bases, with 18 bases between them. CDR3 amino acids: CASSLGYRTLRSQYF. The CDR3 DNA sequence: TGTGCCAGCAGCTTGGGGTACCGTACCCTAAGGTCCCAGTACTTC.

This sequence joins TRBV5-1 and TRBJ1-1, with 8 bases aligning to TRBD1. The CDR3 contains 14 residues. CDR1 is SGHRS and CDR2 is YFSETQ in the germline V gene. Losses at the gene ends were 4 bases for V and 6 bases for J; bases not matched to a gene: 8. CDR3 amino acids: CASSTPTGASEAFF. CDR3 coding DNA: TGCGCCAGCAGCACCCCGACAGGGGCTTCTGAAGCTTTCTTT.

This chain connects TRBV14 to TRBJ2-5; perhaps TRBD1 as D (5 bases). Germline V gives CDR1 SGHDN, CDR2 FVKESK. This CDR3 is 15 amino acids long. The V end was cut by 0 bases, the J end by 3 bases, with 11 bases between. In DNA form, the CDR3 reads TGTGCCAGCAGCCAAGATAGGACACAGAAAGAGACCCAGTACTTC. Its protein product is CASSQDRTQKETQYF.

The chain is built from TRBV18 and TRBJ1-5; D might be TRBD1 (5 bases). There are 13 residues in the CDR3. Between the trimmed V and J ends, which lost 5 bases and 7 bases, there was a span of 12 bases. CDR1 is KGHSH, CDR2 LQKENI, per germline. DNA of the CDR3: TGTGCCAGCTCAGGGGCCCACAGGCAGCCCCAGCATTTT. It translates to CASSGAHRQPQHF.

The chain links TRBV7-2 to TRBJ1-5; possibly TRBD1 for D (6 bases). Trimming cost V 1 base and J 4 bases, with 11 bases left between them. Looked up from germline, CDR1 is SGHTA and CDR2 is FQGNSA. This CDR3 is 15 amino acids long. CDR3 nucleotide sequence: TGTGCCAGCAGCTTAGGTTCGGGACATAATCAGCCCCAGCATTTT. It specifies CASSLGSGHNQPQHF.

V is TRBV5-1 and J is TRBJ2-7, with D perhaps given as TRBD1 or TRBD2 (6 bases each). Per the germline V gene, CDR1 is SGHRS and CDR2 is YFSETQ. This CDR3 has 15 residues. V dropped 4 bases and J dropped 3 bases, with 17 bases sitting between them. The CDR3 DNA reads as TGCGCCAGCAGCCTAGGGGGGATACGATACTACGAGCAGTACTTC. Protein product: CASSLGGIRYYEQYF. The full variable domain, in which reference TRBV5-1 and TRBJ2-7 provide the parts outside the CDR3, is KAGVTQTPRYLIKTRGQQVTLSCSPISGHRSVSWYQQTPGQGLQFLFEYFSETQRNKGNFPGRFSGRQFSNSRSEMNVSTLELGDSALYLCASSLGGIRYYEQYFGPGTRLTVT.

The gene calls are TRBV10-2 and TRBJ2-7; D is undetermined. Germline assignment: CDR1 WSHSY and CDR2 SAAADI. Trimming took 6 bases from V and 0 from J, leaving 15 bases between them. CDR3 length equals 15 residues. CDR3 loop: CASRPGIGPSYEQYF. The CDR3 DNA reads TGCGCCAGCAGACCCGGAATCGGACCCTCCTACGAGCAGTACTTC.

The gene calls are TRBV5-1 and TRBJ1-6; TRBD1 is a possible D gene (6 bases). Germline CDR1 reads SGHRS; CDR2 reads YFSETQ. Trimming took off 0 bases at V and 9 bases at J, with 13 bases between the two ends. The CDR3 extends over 15 amino acids. Here the CDR3 reads CASSLDPGAASPLHF. The CDR3 nucleotides read TGCGCCAGCAGCTTGGACCCAGGGGCGGCTTCACCCCTCCACTTT.

This clone has a handful of counts. This chain links TRBV6-6 with TRBJ1-6, with a possible D match to TRBD1 (5 bases). Per the germline V gene, CDR1 is MNHNY and CDR2 is SVGAGI (reference sequence). Trimming removed 7 bases at V and 7 bases at J, with 14 bases between. The CDR3 runs 14 residues. The CDR3 sequence is CASTMGRTNSPLHF. For the CDR3, the DNA is TGTGCCAGCACCATGGGACGGACCAATTCACCCCTCCACTTT.

This sequence joins TRBV10-1 and TRBJ2-5; 7 nucleotides agree with TRBD2. The V gene end was trimmed by 2 bases and the J gene end by 4 bases; junction bases not matched to a gene: 7. Germline CDR1 is WNHNN and CDR2 is SYGVQD (reference sequence). The CDR3 consists of 15 residues. CDR3 DNA: TGCGCCAGCAGTGAGAGTCGGGGGGTGATAGAGACCCAGTACTTC. This codes for CASSESRGVIETQYF.

This clone was counted between two and nine times. This chain joins TRBV28 and TRBJ1-5; D remains unclear. Germline CDR1 and CDR2: MDHEN and SYDVKM. This CDR3 has 16 amino acids. The germline V and J ends were trimmed by 6 bases and 2 bases, with 17 bases remaining between them. The CDR3 sequence is CASSRRASAGNQPQHF. The CDR3 coding sequence is TGTGCCAGCAGCCGCCGGGCCTCAGCAGGCAATCAGCCCCAGCATTTT.

This clone was seen only once. The rearrangement joins TRBV7-9 to TRBJ2-7; maybe TRBD1 (6 bases). The CDR3 runs to 13 residues. Trimming removed 4 bases at V and 3 bases at J, with 10 bases between. Germline V gives CDR1 SEHNR, CDR2 FQNEAQ (reference sequence). The CDR3 loop reads CASSWGQDYEQYF. The CDR3 DNA follows: TGTGCCAGCAGCTGGGGACAAGACTACGAGCAGTACTTC.

V is TRBV7-9 and J is TRBJ1-4; 10 bases map to TRBD1. The J segment lost 7 bases and the V segment lost 5 bases, leaving 4 bases of the junction unmatched. This CDR3 has 14 amino acids. Germline CDR1 SEHNR, CDR2 FQNEAQ (reference sequence). The CDR3 coding sequence is TGTGCCAGCAGCCTGGGGACAGGGGTTGAAAAACTGTTTTTT. Residues: CASSLGTGVEKLFF. Variable domain in full (rest from reference TRBV7-9 and TRBJ1-4): DTGVSQNPRHKITKRGQNVTFRCDPISEHNRLYWYRQTLGQGPEFLTYFQNEAQLEKSRLLSDRFSAERPKGSFSTLEIQRTEQGDSAMYLCASSLGTGVEKLFFGSGTQLSVL.

The rearrangement joins TRBV7-9 to TRBJ2-5; D not certain. The CDR3 is 14 amino acids. The germline gives CDR1 SEHNR, CDR2 FQNEAQ (reference sequence). Trimming left V 5 bases short and J 2 bases short, with 12 bases between. The CDR3 is CASSPHGIQETQYF. The DNA for the CDR3 is TGTGCCAGCAGCCCTCATGGCATACAAGAGACCCAGTACTTC. The full variable domain, completed using reference TRBV7-9 and TRBJ2-5, is DTGVSQNPRHKITKRGQNVTFRCDPISEHNRLYWYRQTLGQGPEFLTYFQNEAQLEKSRLLSDRFSAERPKGSFSTLEIQRTEQGDSAMYLCASSPHGIQETQYFGPGTRLLVL.

The chain recombines TRBV2 with TRBJ2-7; TRBD2 is a possible D gene (7 bases). This CDR3 has 13 amino acids. The V gene's germline CDR1 is SNHLY and CDR2 FYNNEI. V was cut by 4 bases and J by 3 bases, with 10 bases left in between. The CDR3, as DNA: TGTGCCAGCAGTGGGGGGGGCCTCTACGAGCAGTACTTC. Its translation: CASSGGGLYEQYF.

The rearrangement uses TRBV13 and TRBJ2-1, with D maybe TRBD1 (6 bases). V lost 2 bases and J lost 0, with 8 bases in between. Germline CDR1 and CDR2: PRHDT and FYEKMQ (reference sequence). This CDR3 region has 15 residues. CDR3 loop: CASSLRGSSYNEQFF. The CDR3 DNA reads as TGTGCCAGCAGCTTAAGGGGGAGCTCCTACAATGAGCAGTTCTTC. Drawing the rest from reference TRBV13 and TRBJ2-1, the complete variable domain is AAGVIQSPRHLIKEKRETATLKCYPIPRHDTVYWYQQGPGQDPQFLISFYEKMQSDKGSIPDRFSAQQFSDYHSELNMSSLELGDSALYFCASSLRGSSYNEQFFGPGTRLTVL.

The J gene is TRBJ1-4, the V gene TRBV4-1; D may be TRBD1 (6 bases). The CDR3 contains 16 residues. V shed 1 base and J shed 4 bases, with 13 bases lying between them. CDR1 is MGHRA, CDR2 YSYEKL, per germline. The chain's CDR3 is CASSQARTAHNEKLFF. The CDR3 DNA reads TGCGCCAGCAGCCAAGCCAGGACAGCGCATAATGAAAAACTGTTTTTT.

The chain couples TRBV3-1 (or the pseudogene TRBV3-2) to TRBJ1-2; 9 bases agree with TRBD1. Germline assignment: CDR1 LGHDT and CDR2 YNNKEL (reference sequence). Trimming at V came to 5 bases and at J to 0 bases, leaving 7 bases not matched to a gene. This CDR3 comprises 16 residues. The DNA for the CDR3 is TGTGCCAGCAGCTCCGGGACAGGGCTTTCTAACTATGGCTACACCTTC. Amino acid sequence: CASSSGTGLSNYGYTF.

This clone was observed a few times. J is TRBJ1-5 and V is TRBV24-1, with 8 nucleotides matching TRBD1. The ends lost 3 bases at V and 4 bases at J; junction bases unmatched: 4. Germline loops: CDR1 KGHDR, CDR2 SFDVKD. CDR3 length: 15 amino acids. The CDR3 bases are TGTGCCACCAGTGATGGACAGGGTCGGAATCAGCCCCAGCATTTT. Translated: CATSDGQGRNQPQHF.

This clone turned up a few times. The rearrangement joins TRBV5-5 to TRBJ1-5; D ambiguous. The CDR3 is 14 amino acids. V lost 1 base and J 8 bases, leaving 13 bases between the germline ends. Germline V gene data show CDR1 as SGHKS and CDR2 as YYEKEE (reference sequence). The CDR3 protein is CASSLTAYGEPQHF. Here the CDR3 DNA reads TGTGCCAGCAGCTTGACAGCCTACGGGGAGCCCCAGCATTTT.

This clone came up a few times. The V and J genes are TRBV9 and TRBJ1-2, with a possible D match to TRBD1 (6 bases). V lost 1 base, J lost 4 bases, and 17 bases lay in between. The germline V gene has CDR1 SGDLS and CDR2 YYNGEE. This CDR3 spans 16 amino acids. For the CDR3, the DNA is TGTGCCAGCAGCGTAAGGGGGGCGCGGGGCAGCTATGGCTACACCTTC. This encodes CASSVRGARGSYGYTF.

This sequence joins TRBV27 and TRBJ2-1; D is possibly TRBD2 (6 bases). The ends were cut back, 1 base at V and 1 base at J, with 14 bases in the middle. In germline, CDR1 is MNHEY, CDR2 SMNVEV (reference sequence). The CDR3 consists of 17 residues. Here the CDR3 DNA reads TGTGCCAGCAGTTTATGGTCTAGCGCCCAATCCTACAATGAGCAGTTCTTC. It encodes CASSLWSSAQSYNEQFF.

This clone was observed once. The V gene is TRBV30, the J gene TRBJ2-7; D might be TRBD2 (5 bases). V gave up 3 bases and J gave up 6 bases, with 18 bases separating them. The germline V gene has CDR1 GTSNPN and CDR2 SVGIG (reference sequence). The CDR3 extends over 14 amino acids. CDR3 nucleotide sequence: TGTGCCTGGAGGAAAGGGAGCTTGTTACTCGAGCAGTACTTC. It specifies CAWRKGSLLLEQYF.

This chain connects TRBV9 to TRBJ2-2, with 9 bases matching TRBD2. CDR3 length: 18 residues. Trimming at V came to 3 bases and at J to 0 bases, leaving 9 bases not matched to a gene. Germline values: CDR1 SGDLS, CDR2 YYNGEE. The CDR3 spells CASSAPISGRTNTGELFF. CDR3 DNA sequence: TGTGCCAGCAGCGCCCCGATCAGCGGGAGGACGAACACCGGGGAGCTGTTTTTT.

This chain uses TRBV6-5 with TRBJ1-4, with TRBD1 as a possible D gene (6 bases). Germline CDR1 and CDR2: MNHEY and SVGAGI. The ends were cut back, 8 bases at V and 8 bases at J, with 15 bases in the middle. This CDR3 is 13 amino acids long. The CDR3 protein is CASHRARGEKLFF. The CDR3 bases are TGTGCCAGCCACAGGGCGCGAGGCGAAAAACTGTTTTTT.

The V call is TRBV29-1, the J call TRBJ1-4, with no clear D. The V gene's germline CDR1 is SQVTM and CDR2 ANQGSEA. V lost 5 bases and J lost 4, with 11 bases in between. CDR3 length: 13 amino acids. CDR3 loop: CSVRTNINEKLFF. The CDR3 DNA reads as TGCAGCGTTAGGACCAATATTAATGAAAAACTGTTTTTT.

The chain is built from TRBV28 and TRBJ2-4, with D possibly called TRBD1 or TRBD2 (7 bases each). Per the germline V gene, CDR1 is MDHEN and CDR2 is SYDVKM. V shed 6 bases and J shed 1 base, with 19 bases lying between them. This CDR3 comprises 17 residues. DNA of the CDR3: TGTGCCAGCAGCGGGGCCAGGGGGGGACGTGCCAAAAACATTCAGTACTTC. Its protein product is CASSGARGGRAKNIQYF.

The chain uses TRBV11-3 and TRBJ2-5, with 7 bases identical to TRBD2. The CDR3 runs to 17 residues. The germline CDR1 and CDR2 sequences are SGHNT and YENEEA. V was pared by 1 base and J by 2 bases, with 10 bases of the junction left unmatched. The CDR3 DNA sequence: TGTGCCAGCAGCTTAGTCCACGCAGGGAGGGGTCAAGAGACCCAGTACTTC. It is translated as CASSLVHAGRGQETQYF. Supplemented by reference TRBV11-3 and TRBJ2-5, the full variable domain reads EAGVVQSPRYKIIEKKQPVAFWCNPISGHNTLYWYLQNLGQGPELLIRYENEEAVDDSQLPKDRFSAERLKGVDSTLKIQPAELGDSAVYLCASSLVHAGRGQETQYFGPGTRLLVL.

The gene calls are TRBV10-2 and TRBJ2-1; 9 bases map to TRBD2. V was pared by 4 bases and J by 5 bases, with 6 bases of the junction left unmatched. Germline CDR1 WSHSY, CDR2 SAAADI. The CDR3 is 15 amino acids. The CDR3 loop is CASSVAGGPNNEQFF. CDR3 sequence (DNA): TGCGCCAGCAGTGTGGCGGGAGGGCCAAACAATGAGCAGTTCTTC.

The CDR3 DNA reads as TGTGCCAGCAGCCCGTGGACAGGGTCTAAGAATGAGCAGTTCTTC. It codes for CASSPWTGSKNEQFF. The V gene is TRBV7-2, the J gene TRBJ2-1, with 8 bases fitting TRBD1. In germline, CDR1 is SGHTA, CDR2 FQGNSA. The CDR3 runs to 15 residues. The trim removed 5 bases at V and 7 bases at J, leaving 10 bases unmatched.